The 18 T cell receptor beta chains given below trace back to one sample, sequenced in a study of blood T cells in healthy people across ages. Sample-barcoded 5' priming and a J-beta primer mix drove a second PCR of roughly 6 to 12 cycles. TCRdb re-called the 5' RACE reads with MiXCR, one entry per CDR3 protein. The data hold 380,000 or so distinct CDR3 sequences, with about half observed a single time. Source material: blood. The source is a man aged 60 to 75 in good health.

The chain recombines TRBV7-2 with TRBJ2-7; D is uncertain. The CDR3 loop spans 15 amino acids. V was trimmed by 0 bases and J by 0 bases, leaving 9 bases between them. Germline values: CDR1 SGHTA, CDR2 FQGNSA. The CDR3: CASSLAGAISYEQYF. The CDR3 DNA follows: TGTGCCAGCAGCTTAGCGGGTGCCATCTCCTACGAGCAGTACTTC.

V usage is TRBV4-3 and J usage is TRBJ2-6; 8 bases match TRBD2. The CDR3 has 17 residues. Germline V gene lookup returns CDR1 LGHNA and CDR2 YSLEER. V gave up 1 base and J gave up 0 bases; unmatched junction bases: 2. Written as DNA, the CDR3 is TGCGCCAGCAGCCAAGGGACTAGCACCTCTGGGGCCAACGTCCTGACTTTC. Translation: CASSQGTSTSGANVLTF.

Only a few counts were recorded for this clonotype. This sequence joins TRBV12-3 or TRBV12-4 and TRBJ2-7; D not certain. Trimming stripped 2 bases from V and 4 bases from J, with 9 bases between. The CDR3 totals 13 residues. The CDR3 here is CASSLFSVYEQYF. CDR3 in DNA: TGTGCCAGCAGTTTATTTTCAGTTTACGAGCAGTACTTC.

The chain is built from TRBV7-2 and TRBJ2-5; 8 bases fit TRBD2. The DNA end favors TRBJ2-7, so the J call may be wrong. Germline CDR1 and CDR2: SGHTA and FQGNSA. The CDR3 covers 14 residues. Here the CDR3 reads CASSSSGSSGEQYF. In DNA form, the CDR3 reads TGTGCCAGCAGCTCGAGCGGGAGTTCCGGCGAGCAGTACTTC.

This clonotype was counted a single time. The chain links TRBV16 to TRBJ2-3; D tentatively reads TRBD1 or TRBD2 (5 bases each). The ends were cut back, 2 bases at V and 4 bases at J, with 10 bases in the middle. Germline CDR1 is KGHSY and CDR2 is FQNENV. This CDR3 contains 14 residues. For the CDR3, the DNA is TGTGCCAGCAGCCAAAGAGGGGTCGCAGATACGCAGTATTTT. This sequence encodes CASSQRGVADTQYF.

Concerning this clonotype: One end of the junction varies from germline; a read error may be responsible. The chain is built from TRBV9 and TRBJ2-5; tentatively, D is TRBD2 (6 bases). The CDR3 contains 14 residues. In germline, CDR1 is SGDLS, CDR2 YYNGEE. The CDR3 nucleotides read TGTGCCGGCAGCCCCCAGACTAGACAAGAGACCCAGTACTTC. Translated, it gives CAGSPQTRQETQYF.

Regarding this clonotype: Being one base from a much bigger clone, this may be a read error. V gene TRBV5-1 combines with J gene TRBJ2-5; D may correspond to TRBD1 or TRBD2 (5 bases each). The CDR3 length is 15 residues. The germline CDR1 and CDR2 sequences are SGHRS and YFSETQ. In DNA form, the CDR3 reads TGCGCCAGCAGCTTGGCGCCACGACAAGGGGAGACCCGGTACTTC. Amino acids: CASSLAPRQGETRYF.

For this clonotype: A much larger clonotype is one base distant, so this may be a read error. This chain connects TRBV4-2 to TRBJ2-7; 8 positions agree with TRBD2. This CDR3 contains 18 residues. Germline V CDR1 and CDR2: LGHNA, YNFKEQ. V was clipped by 2 bases and J by 2 bases; unmatched bases: 14. The CDR3 protein is CASSQKIGISGAPYEQYF. The CDR3 DNA is TGTGCCAGCAGCCAAAAGATAGGGATTAGCGGGGCCCCCTACGAGCAGTACTTC.

This clonotype was seen a few times. V and J are TRBV20-1 and TRBJ2-7; 10 nucleotides match TRBD2. J lost 0 bases, V lost 1 base, and 3 bases had no gene match. Germline values: CDR1 DFQATT, CDR2 SNEGSKA (reference sequence). The CDR3 contains 15 residues. The CDR3 DNA sequence: TGCAGTGCTAGAGGGACTAGCGGACTCTCCTACGAGCAGTACTTC. As protein: CSARGTSGLSYEQYF.

This clonotype was detected a few times. The chain employs TRBV29-1 and TRBJ2-6; D not resolved. Germline V CDR1 and CDR2: SQVTM, ANQGSEA. The CDR3 covers 16 residues. With 7 bases removed from V and 0 bases from J, the gap between germline ends came to 16 bases. The CDR3 here is CSGFRNARSGANVLTF. CDR3 DNA sequence: TGCAGCGGATTCAGAAACGCCCGCTCTGGGGCCAACGTCCTGACTTTC.

The chain has TRBV4-1 and TRBJ2-4; D unclear. The J call may be mistaken, given a closer DNA end match to TRBJ2-7. This CDR3 spans 13 amino acids. The germline gives CDR1 MGHRA, CDR2 YSYEKL. This CDR3 is CASSQRNDYEQYF. CDR3 DNA sequence: TGCGCCAGCAGCCAGAGGAACGACTACGAGCAGTACTTC.

This clonotype was seen repeatedly, ten times or more. The chain joins TRBV11-3 to TRBJ2-7; 11 nucleotides agree with TRBD1. The CDR3 length is 15 residues. The trim removed 2 bases at V and 5 bases at J, leaving 5 bases unmatched. Germline V gene lookup returns CDR1 SGHNT and CDR2 YENEEA. In DNA form, the CDR3 reads TGTGCCAGCAGCTTACGTGGGACAGGGGGGAACGAGCAGTACTTC. The encoded protein is CASSLRGTGGNEQYF.

The chain couples TRBV5-6 to TRBJ2-3; D is undetermined. Germline V lookup: CDR1 SGHDT, CDR2 YYEEEE. V shed 0 bases and J shed 2 bases, with 10 bases lying between them. This CDR3 comprises 15 residues. CDR3 bases: TGTGCCAGCAGCTTGGTGAAGACCCCCACAGATACGCAGTATTTT. Translated: CASSLVKTPTDTQYF. The whole variable domain, filled in from reference TRBV5-6 and TRBJ2-3, reads DAGVTQSPTHLIKTRGQQVTLRCSPKSGHDTVSWYQQALGQGPQFIFQYYEEEERQRGNFPDRFSGHQFPNYSSELNVNALLLGDSALYLCASSLVKTPTDTQYFGPGTRLTVL.

The chain combines TRBV11-2 with TRBJ2-5; D could derive from TRBD1 or TRBD2 (5 bases each). The CDR3 is 15 amino acids. The germline V gene encodes CDR1 SGHAT and CDR2 FQNNGV. With 8 bases removed from V and 12 bases from J, the gap between germline ends came to 28 bases. The CDR3 DNA reads as TGTGCCAGCCACCCGGTGGGGACGGCAGGAGGAAGCGAGTACTTC. Its protein product is CASHPVGTAGGSEYF.

The chain links TRBV6-2 or TRBV6-3 to TRBJ2-4, with 9 bases fitting TRBD2. The DNA matches TRBJ2-7 better at its end, which makes the J call doubtful. Germline CDR1 is MNHEY and CDR2 is SVGEGT. The CDR3 is made up of 14 amino acids. CDR3 nucleotides: TGTGCCAGCAGTTACGCGGGAGGGCCGTACGAGCAGTACTTC. This sequence encodes CASSYAGGPYEQYF.

This clonotype was recorded a few times. This CDR3 is CSVERGLSSYNEQFF. As DNA, the CDR3 is TGCAGCGTTGAAAGGGGGCTAAGCTCCTACAATGAGCAGTTCTTC. V gene TRBV29-1 combines with J gene TRBJ2-1; TRBD1 matches 7 bases. J lost 0 bases, V lost 2 bases, and 4 bases had no gene match. The CDR3 loop spans 15 amino acids. Germline assignment: CDR1 SQVTM and CDR2 ANQGSEA.

J is TRBJ1-1 and V is TRBV5-6, with TRBD1 as a possible D gene (6 bases). Germline lookup yields CDR1 SGHDT and CDR2 YYEEEE. The CDR3 runs 14 residues. The V end was cut by 4 bases, the J end by 3 bases, with 13 bases between. This chain's CDR3 is CASSVGQGYTEAFF. The DNA for the CDR3 is TGTGCCAGCAGCGTGGGGCAGGGGTACACTGAAGCTTTCTTT.

The chain joins TRBV20-1 to TRBJ1-5; D gene unclear. The V gene lost 5 bases and the J gene lost 0 bases, with 11 bases spanning the gap. The CDR3 sequence is 14 residues long. Germline values: CDR1 DFQATT, CDR2 SNEGSKA (reference sequence). CDR3 in amino acids: CSAVHGSSNQPQHF. The CDR3 coding sequence is TGCAGTGCTGTCCATGGATCTAGCAATCAGCCCCAGCATTTT.